Here is one T cell receptor beta chain with its context. Trimming removed 8 bases at V and 0 bases at J, with 20 bases between. This CDR3 has 17 amino acids. The germline gives CDR1 MRHNA, CDR2 SNTAGT. The data belong to a study of T cell changes during pregnancy in multiple sclerosis. Libraries were prepared by immunoSEQ multiplex PCR; TCRdb keeps only in-frame clonotypes and omits some of them. The data hold roughly 89,000 clones, with 94% observed a single time. The TCR comes from a female donor in good health, enrolled as a control in a pregnancy study. The chain employs TRBV6-4 and TRBJ1-5; D remains unclear. The sequencing used peripheral blood, collected after pregnancy. CDR3 coding DNA: TGTGCCAGCTCAAATTTTAAGATGACACATAGCAATCAGCCCCAGCATTTT. As protein: CASSNFKMTHSNQPQHF.